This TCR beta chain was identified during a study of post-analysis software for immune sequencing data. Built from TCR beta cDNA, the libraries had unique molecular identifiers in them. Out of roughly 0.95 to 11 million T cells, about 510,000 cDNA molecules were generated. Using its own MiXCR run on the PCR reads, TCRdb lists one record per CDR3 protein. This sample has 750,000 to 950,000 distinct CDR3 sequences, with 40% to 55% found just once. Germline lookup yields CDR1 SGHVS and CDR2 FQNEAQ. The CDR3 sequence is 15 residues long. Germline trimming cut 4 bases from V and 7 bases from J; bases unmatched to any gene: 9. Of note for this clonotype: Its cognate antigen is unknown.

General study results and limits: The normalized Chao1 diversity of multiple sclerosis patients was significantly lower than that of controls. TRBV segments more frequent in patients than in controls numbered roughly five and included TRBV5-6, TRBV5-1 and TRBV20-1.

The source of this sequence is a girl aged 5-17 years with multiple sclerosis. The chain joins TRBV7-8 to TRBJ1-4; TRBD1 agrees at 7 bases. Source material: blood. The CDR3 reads CASSSGGLEGEKLFF. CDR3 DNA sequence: TGTGCCAGCAGCTCAGGGGGGTTGGAAGGTGAAAAACTGTTTTTT.